The 21 T cell receptor beta chains below all came from one sample that was sequenced in a study of blood T cell repertoires in COVID-19. Generated by immunoSEQ multiplex PCR, the TCRdb table keeps only in-frame clones and is missing some. The table shows approximately 210,000 clones, with 86% occurring only once. The sample comprised peripheral blood. These receptors were taken from a man younger than 45 who had recovered from COVID-19.

This chain connects TRBV19 to TRBJ1-6; 8 bases match TRBD1. J lost 10 bases, V lost 4 bases, and 6 bases had no gene match. The CDR3 is 14 amino acids. Germline values: CDR1 LNHDA, CDR2 SQIVND (reference sequence). CDR3 sequence: CASSTTGDESPLHF. CDR3 DNA: TGTGCCAGTAGTACGACAGGGGATGAGTCACCCCTCCACTTT.

This clone came up once. The V gene is TRBV19, the J gene TRBJ1-1; TRBD1 might be the D (5 bases). The CDR3 totals 12 residues. The germline V and J ends were trimmed by 7 bases and 10 bases, with 16 bases remaining between them. The germline CDR1 and CDR2 sequences are LNHDA and SQIVND (reference sequence). Written as DNA, the CDR3 is TGTGCCAGTACGGCACAGGCGGCTCTAGCTTTCTTT. Its protein product is CASTAQAALAFF.

This clone was picked up one time. The genes are TRBV19 and TRBJ2-4; 9 nucleotides match TRBD2. The germline V gene encodes CDR1 LNHDA and CDR2 SQIVND (reference sequence). Trimming cost V 8 bases and J 15 bases; bases outside gene matches: 8. This CDR3 spans 11 amino acids. The DNA of the CDR3 is TGTGCCAGTGCGCGGGGGGGCCACGCGTACTTC. Its protein product is CASARGGHAYF.

In DNA form, the CDR3 reads TGCGCCAGCAGCTTGGCAGGGACAGGGGGGACTGAAGCTTTCTTT. Translation: CASSLAGTGGTEAFF. The rearrangement uses TRBV5-1 and TRBJ1-1; 11 nucleotides align to TRBD1. This CDR3 has 15 residues. Germline lookup yields CDR1 SGHRS and CDR2 YFSETQ. With V trimmed by 0 bases and J by 5 bases, 3 bases remained unmatched.

The genes are TRBV18 and TRBJ2-3; a possible D gene is TRBD2 (5 bases). Germline CDR1 reads KGHSH; CDR2 reads LQKENI. There are 17 residues in the CDR3. The ends were cut back, 3 bases at V and 7 bases at J, with 23 bases in the middle. In DNA, the CDR3 is TGTGCCAGCTCACCGCTTCAACCGGGGTTAGATGGCTATACGCAGTATTTT. This sequence encodes CASSPLQPGLDGYTQYF.

This chain uses TRBV18 with TRBJ1-6; a possible D gene is TRBD1 (5 bases). CDR1 and CDR2 (germline): KGHSH, LQKENI. This CDR3 spans 15 amino acids. Trimming took off 3 bases at V and 10 bases at J, with 16 bases between the two ends. The CDR3 bases are TGTGCCAGCTCACCCCCAGGGACTGCTGGATCACCCCTCCACTTT. Translation gives CASSPPGTAGSPLHF.

J is TRBJ1-3 and V is TRBV30; D is uncertain. The CDR3 runs 15 residues. CDR1 GTSNPN and CDR2 SVGIG come from the germline V gene (reference sequence). V was cut by 2 bases and J by 0 bases, with 11 bases left in between. CDR3 DNA: TGTGCCTGGAGTCCCCCCGGGAGCTCTGGAAACACCATATATTTT. This sequence encodes CAWSPPGSSGNTIYF.

The gene calls are TRBV7-9 and TRBJ1-4; D perhaps matches TRBD1 (6 bases). The V end lost 1 base, the J end lost 8 bases, and 14 bases lay between the germline ends. The CDR3 extends over 15 amino acids. Germline V gives CDR1 SEHNR, CDR2 FQNEAQ (reference sequence). CDR3 DNA: TGTGCCAGCAGCTTAGTACAGGGAGGGGACGAAAAACTGTTTTTT. Its protein product is CASSLVQGGDEKLFF.

The V call is TRBV29-1, the J call TRBJ1-4, with a weak D call TRBD1 (5 bases). In germline, CDR1 is SQVTM, CDR2 ANQGSEA. This CDR3 spans 13 amino acids. Trimming removed 5 bases at V and 6 bases at J, with 13 bases between. The CDR3 protein is CSVSPGLYEKLFF. In nucleotides, the CDR3 is TGCAGCGTTAGTCCAGGGTTATATGAAAAACTGTTTTTT.

The chain carries TRBV4-2 and TRBJ2-7; TRBD1 matches at 7 bases. This CDR3 contains 15 residues. Germline CDR1 and CDR2: LGHNA and YNFKEQ. Trimming cost V 0 bases and J 9 bases; bases outside gene matches: 11. The CDR3 DNA reads TGTGCCAGCAGCCAAGAAGTGAGGGGCAGGGGGACGCAGTACTTC. Protein sequence: CASSQEVRGRGTQYF.

This sequence joins TRBV5-4 and TRBJ1-6, with TRBD1 matching 9 bases. The CDR3 spans 16 residues. J lost 10 bases, V lost 0 bases, and 8 bases had no gene match. The V gene's germline CDR1 is SGHNT and CDR2 YYREEE (reference sequence). CDR3 DNA sequence: TGTGCCAGCAGCTTGGCAGGGACAGGGTCAAGATCACCCCTCCACTTT. Translated, it gives CASSLAGTGSRSPLHF.

The genes are TRBV18 and TRBJ2-7; TRBD1 agrees at 8 bases. Trimming at V came to 3 bases and at J to 6 bases, leaving 7 bases not matched to a gene. Germline-derived CDR1 and CDR2 are KGHSH and LQKENI. The CDR3 contains 14 residues. The CDR3 here is CASSPGTGSPEQYF. In nucleotides, the CDR3 is TGTGCCAGCTCACCCGGGACAGGATCCCCCGAGCAGTACTTC. Filled out from reference TRBV18 and TRBJ2-7, the complete variable domain reads NAGVMQNPRHLVRRRGQEARLRCSPMKGHSHVYWYRQLPEEGLKFMVYLQKENIIDESGMPKERFSAEFPKEGPSILRIQQVVRGDSAAYFCASSPGTGSPEQYFGPGTRLTVT.

Only one count was recorded for this clone. The chain has TRBV5-1 and TRBJ1-1; D unresolved. CDR3 length: 15 amino acids. Germline V CDR1 and CDR2: SGHRS, YFSETQ. Trimming stripped 2 bases from V and 4 bases from J, with 15 bases between. This chain's CDR3 is CASSFQFTRSTEAFF. For the CDR3, the DNA is TGCGCCAGCAGCTTCCAATTCACAAGATCCACTGAAGCTTTCTTT.

The rearrangement links TRBV5-1 to TRBJ1-1; no reliable D call. Germline assignment: CDR1 SGHRS and CDR2 YFSETQ. CDR3 length equals 12 residues. Trimming pared 2 bases from V and 5 bases from J, leaving 7 bases between. This CDR3 reads CASSLQRTEAFF. In DNA form, the CDR3 reads TGCGCCAGCAGCTTACAACGAACTGAAGCTTTCTTT.

V and J are TRBV6-6 and TRBJ2-4, with 16 bases that match TRBD2. V shed 6 bases and J 5 bases; nucleotides not matched to a gene: 4. The CDR3 runs to 16 residues. Germline lookup yields CDR1 MNHNY and CDR2 SVGAGI (reference sequence). The CDR3 DNA follows: TGTGCCAGCAGGCCGGGACTAGCGGGGGGGGAAAACATTCAGTACTTC. This encodes CASRPGLAGGENIQYF.

The CDR3 sequence is CASSLSSGGDTGELFF. The DNA of the CDR3 is TGTGCCAGCAGCTTATCTAGCGGGGGGGACACCGGGGAGCTGTTTTTT. The genes are TRBV7-8 and TRBJ2-2, with 12 nucleotides matching TRBD2. Germline assignment: CDR1 SGHVS and CDR2 FQNEAQ. The CDR3 is made up of 16 amino acids. V lost 2 bases, J lost 3 bases, and 1 base stayed unmatched.

The gene calls are TRBV28 and TRBJ2-7; 8 bases map to TRBD1. The CDR3 sequence is 13 residues long. Germline values: CDR1 MDHEN, CDR2 SYDVKM. Losses at the gene ends were 7 bases for V and 4 bases for J; bases not matched to a gene: 6. CDR3 sequence reads: CASTSWTGYEQYF. The CDR3 DNA reads TGTGCCAGCACTTCATGGACAGGGTACGAGCAGTACTTC.

The J gene is TRBJ1-5, the V gene TRBV19, with 9 bases matching TRBD1. CDR1 is LNHDA and CDR2 is SQIVND in the germline V gene (reference sequence). This CDR3 has 14 residues. J gave up 4 bases and V 11 bases, and 9 bases lay outside the gene matches. The DNA for the CDR3 is TGTGCCGGGAGGAGGACAGGGGATAATCAGCCCCAGCATTTT. This translates into CAGRRTGDNQPQHF.

The chain uses TRBV5-6 and TRBJ2-5; tentatively, D is TRBD1 (5 bases). V was cut by 2 bases and J by 5 bases, with 10 bases left in between. The CDR3 is 13 residues long. CDR1 and CDR2 (germline): SGHDT, YYEEEE. The CDR3 coding sequence is TGTGCCAGCAGCTTCCAGGGTCAGGAGACCCAGTACTTC. Its protein product is CASSFQGQETQYF. Using reference TRBV5-6 and TRBJ2-5 for the parts outside the CDR3, the full variable domain is DAGVTQSPTHLIKTRGQQVTLRCSPKSGHDTVSWYQQALGQGPQFIFQYYEEEERQRGNFPDRFSGHQFPNYSSELNVNALLLGDSALYLCASSFQGQETQYFGPGTRLLVL.

The rearrangement uses TRBV27 and TRBJ1-4, with 7 bases identical to TRBD1. The CDR3 length is 15 residues. The V segment lost 3 bases and the J segment 6 bases; nucleotides outside the gene matches: 7. The V gene's germline CDR1 is MNHEY and CDR2 SMNVEV (reference sequence). For the CDR3, the DNA is TGTGCCAGCAGTTTCCTAGGGGGCGGAGATGAAAAACTGTTTTTT. It is translated as CASSFLGGGDEKLFF.

The chain joins TRBV2 to TRBJ2-3; maybe TRBD2 (5 bases). The CDR3 extends over 12 amino acids. V was pared by 10 bases and J by 5 bases, with 13 bases between. From germline, CDR1 is SNHLY and CDR2 FYNNEI. The CDR3 spells CANDPEGDTQYF. The CDR3, as DNA: TGTGCCAACGATCCTGAGGGAGATACGCAGTATTTT.